The clone carrying this T cell receptor (beta chain) was observed a few times. Its specificity is not known. The data were obtained in a study of regulatory T cells in long-lasting Graves disease. The CDR3 extends over 12 amino acids. Trimming removed 10 bases from V and 0 bases from J, with 10 bases in between. The germline gives CDR1 ENHRY, CDR2 SYGVKD. Time point reported: newly diagnosed GD, antithyroid drugs for less than 3 months. RNA extracted from PBMCs served as the sequencing template. Study-level results: Newly diagnosed patients shared 850 to 1,000 public clonotypes; persistent patients shared about 2,500.

To make TCR beta libraries, researchers used iRepertoire HTBI primers and Arm-PCR of CDR3 regions. TCRdb analysed the multiplex PCR reads with MiXCR anew, one entry per CDR3 protein. This repertoire shows approximately 400,000 distinct CDR3 sequences, approximately 15% found once; its top ten account for around 15%. In addition, the sample was reused for a study of T cells in Graves' hyperthyroidism and ophthalmopathy. This second study says: Uncontrolled infection, other autoimmune disease, pregnancy or lactation disqualified patients from enrolment. Most expanded thyroid clonotypes above 0.001 also appeared in blood.

This TCR was recovered from a woman between 25 and 40 years old with Graves disease. The chain couples TRBV10-3 to TRBJ2-7, with D possibly TRBD1 on 6 matching bases. The specimen was peripheral blood mononuclear cells (PBMCs), collected at new diagnosis, from a patient treated with antithyroid drugs. CDR3 amino acids: CATTGDSYEQYF. The CDR3 DNA follows: TGTGCCACGACAGGAGACTCCTACGAGCAGTACTTC.